This passage covers 21 T cell receptor beta chains from one sample sequenced in a study of graft-versus-host responses after intestinal transplantation. No antigen has been assigned to these receptors. Profiling relied on immunoSEQ multiplex PCR, and the TCRdb table lists in-frame clones only, not all of them. The data show fewer than 130,000 clones, roughly 93% seen once. Sequencing was performed on unstimulated CD8+ T cells sorted from spleen or lymph node cells, taken before intestinal transplant. The receptors stem from a human donor who received an intestinal transplant.

The count of this clone is one. The V gene is TRBV7-3, the J gene TRBJ2-1, with 10 positions matching TRBD2. V shed 4 bases and J 7 bases; nucleotides not matched to a gene: 7. Germline V gene lookup returns CDR1 SGHTA and CDR2 FQGTGA. CDR3 length equals 15 residues. CDR3 residues: CASSSSGTSANEQFF. CDR3 DNA: TGTGCCAGCAGCTCGTCCGGGACTAGCGCGAATGAGCAGTTCTTC.

This sequence joins TRBV13 and TRBJ2-7, with 13 bases that match TRBD2. Germline V gene lookup returns CDR1 PRHDT and CDR2 FYEKMQ (reference sequence). Trimming at V came to 5 bases and at J to 5 bases, leaving 3 bases not matched to a gene. CDR3 length: 14 residues. The CDR3 sequence is CASSPGLAGDEQYF. The CDR3 nucleotides are TGTGCCAGCAGCCCCGGACTAGCGGGAGACGAGCAGTACTTC.

The chain employs TRBV5-4 and TRBJ2-5; either TRBD1 or TRBD2 may supply D (6 bases each). The closer fit of TRBJ2-7 to the DNA end suggests the J call may be wrong. Germline V CDR1 and CDR2: SGHNT, YYREEE (reference sequence). This CDR3 region has 15 residues. The CDR3 loop reads CASSEYRKGGLEQYF. Written as DNA, the CDR3 is TGTGCCAGCAGCGAGTACAGGAAAGGGGGGCTCGAGCAGTACTTC.

The chain carries TRBV7-6 and TRBJ2-7, with 10 bases aligning to TRBD1. This CDR3 spans 15 amino acids. V lost 6 bases and J lost 2; bases outside the gene matches: 7. Germline CDR1 is SGHVS and CDR2 is FNYEAQ. CDR3 residues: CASSLDRGVTYEQYF. The CDR3 coding sequence is TGTGCCAGCAGTTTGGACAGGGGGGTCACCTACGAGCAGTACTTC.

The chain's CDR3 is CASSELPLNGADTQYF. CDR3 coding DNA: TGTGCCAGCAGTGAACTCCCCTTGAACGGCGCGGATACGCAGTATTTT. The V and J genes are TRBV6-1 and TRBJ2-3; no clear D. The CDR3 totals 16 residues. Germline V gives CDR1 MNHNS, CDR2 SASEGT. V was trimmed by 2 bases and J by 6 bases, leaving 18 bases between them.

The J gene is TRBJ1-1, the V gene TRBV2; 7 nucleotides match TRBD1. The CDR3 loop spans 11 amino acids. Trimming removed 7 bases from V and 11 bases from J; junction bases left unmatched: 7. Germline lookup yields CDR1 SNHLY and CDR2 FYNNEI. The CDR3 DNA sequence: TGTGCCAGCACCTCTCAGACAGGGGCTTTCTTT. It codes for CASTSQTGAFF. The full variable domain, completed using reference TRBV2 and TRBJ1-1, is EPEVTQTPSHQVTQMGQEVILRCVPISNHLYFYWYRQILGQKVEFLVSFYNNEISEKSEIFDDQFSVERPDGSNFTLKIRSTKLEDSAMYFCASTSQTGAFFGQGTRLTVV.

The V gene is TRBV4-1, the J gene TRBJ2-1; D is perhaps TRBD1 or TRBD2 (5 bases each). The V and J ends lost 4 bases and 3 bases respectively, with 19 bases between them. This CDR3 is 17 amino acids long. Germline CDR1 reads MGHRA; CDR2 reads YSYEKL. CDR3 DNA: TGCGCCAGCAGCCGACCGTCGGTCGGGGCTAACTACAATGAGCAGTTCTTC. This codes for CASSRPSVGANYNEQFF.

The genes are TRBV19 and TRBJ1-2; D is uncertain. The V gene's germline CDR1 is LNHDA and CDR2 SQIVND (reference sequence). This CDR3 region has 14 residues. V lost 0 bases, J lost 2 bases, and 7 bases lay in between. The CDR3 is CASSIDHSNYGYTF. CDR3 DNA sequence: TGTGCCAGTAGTATAGATCACAGCAACTATGGCTACACCTTC.

The chain links TRBV11-2 to TRBJ1-1; TRBD1 agrees at 7 bases. J was trimmed by 6 bases and V by 0 bases; bases with no gene match: 4. This CDR3 spans 14 amino acids. Looked up from germline, CDR1 is SGHAT and CDR2 is FQNNGV. CDR3 DNA: TGTGCCAGCAGCTTAGATACCACAGGGGCTGAAGCTTTCTTT. Translation gives CASSLDTTGAEAFF.

This chain joins TRBV5-6 and TRBJ2-1, with D possibly being TRBD2 (5 bases). CDR1 and CDR2 (germline): SGHDT, YYEEEE. Deletions cut 4 bases from V and 8 bases from J, with 10 bases between. The CDR3 length is 12 residues. CDR3 DNA sequence: TGTGCCAGCAGCGGGAGTTTCTATGAGCAGTTCTTC. Translated: CASSGSFYEQFF.

The chain couples TRBV13 to TRBJ2-7; TRBD2 agrees at 13 bases. This CDR3 has 15 residues. The germline gives CDR1 PRHDT, CDR2 FYEKMQ (reference sequence). With V trimmed by 5 bases and J by 7 bases, 8 bases remained unmatched. In DNA, the CDR3 is TGTGCCAGCAGCCCGATGACTAGCGGGAGGAGGGAGCAGTACTTC. Protein: CASSPMTSGRREQYF.

The V and J genes are TRBV7-9 and TRBJ2-1; weak D call: TRBD2 (6 bases). Trimming cost V 4 bases and J 2 bases, with 9 bases left between them. The germline V gene encodes CDR1 SEHNR and CDR2 FQNEAQ (reference sequence). CDR3 length: 14 amino acids. The CDR3 region is CASSYGSTYNEQFF. CDR3 coding DNA: TGTGCCAGCAGCTACGGGAGTACCTACAATGAGCAGTTCTTC.

The chain uses TRBV27 and TRBJ2-3; weak D call: TRBD2 (6 bases). CDR1 is MNHEY, CDR2 SMNVEV, per germline (reference sequence). V was clipped by 6 bases and J by 1 base, with 20 bases between them. There are 17 residues in the CDR3. Here the CDR3 reads CASSPVRREIGTDTQYF. The DNA of the CDR3 is TGTGCCAGCAGCCCGGTGAGGCGGGAAATCGGCACAGATACGCAGTATTTT.

The rearrangement links TRBV7-3 to TRBJ2-5; 16 nucleotides align to TRBD2. Germline assignment: CDR1 SGHTA and CDR2 FQGTGA. Trimming cost V 5 bases and J 5 bases; bases outside gene matches: 8. The CDR3 loop spans 17 amino acids. CDR3 region: CASSRGLAGGLGETQYF. The CDR3 bases are TGTGCCAGCAGCCGGGGACTAGCGGGAGGGCTAGGTGAGACCCAGTACTTC.

This sequence joins TRBV9 and TRBJ2-7; D remains ambiguous. Germline CDR1 is SGDLS and CDR2 is YYNGEE. This CDR3 has 14 amino acids. The V end lost 3 bases, the J end lost 0 bases, and 10 bases lay between the germline ends. CDR3 loop: CASSAGLSSYEQYF. DNA for the CDR3: TGTGCCAGCAGCGCCGGGTTGAGCTCCTACGAGCAGTACTTC.

This chain uses TRBV7-9 with TRBJ2-5; D perhaps matches TRBD1 (5 bases). The J call is uncertain, as TRBJ2-7 better fits the DNA end. Germline lookup yields CDR1 SEHNR and CDR2 FQNEAQ (reference sequence). The CDR3 contains 16 residues. CDR3 nucleotide sequence: TGTGCCAGCAGCTTAGCTGTTAGGGGCCTTGCCTACGAGCAGTACTTC. This encodes CASSLAVRGLAYEQYF.

The chain joins TRBV30 to TRBJ1-5, with 8 nucleotides matching TRBD1. The CDR3 has 17 residues. Germline CDR1 is GTSNPN and CDR2 is SVGIG (reference sequence). The ends lost 1 base at V and 7 bases at J; junction bases unmatched: 15. The CDR3 here is CAWSEDRGNAVGQPQHF. DNA for the CDR3: TGTGCCTGGAGTGAAGACAGGGGCAACGCCGTAGGCCAGCCCCAGCATTTT. The full variable domain, its missing parts supplied by reference TRBV30 and TRBJ1-5, is SQTIHQWPATLVQPVGSPLSLECTVEGTSNPNLYWYRQAAGRGLQLLFYSVGIGQISSEVPQNLSASRPQDRQFILSSKKLLLSDSGFYLCAWSEDRGNAVGQPQHFGDGTRLSIL.

The rearrangement links TRBV7-3 to TRBJ2-5; the D is unclear. The CDR3 totals 16 residues. Germline CDR1 and CDR2: SGHTA and FQGTGA. V dropped 5 bases and J dropped 4 bases, with 20 bases sitting between them. CDR3 nucleotide sequence: TGTGCCAGCAGCACCCCGGACCAGGTAAAGGCAGAGACCCAGTACTTC. Protein sequence: CASSTPDQVKAETQYF.

The gene calls are TRBV2 and TRBJ1-1, with D perhaps TRBD1 (6 bases). V was trimmed by 8 bases and J by 6 bases, leaving 7 bases between them. The CDR3 spans 10 residues. Germline values: CDR1 SNHLY, CDR2 FYNNEI. DNA for the CDR3: TGTGCCAGCGGACAGTCTGAAGCTTTCTTT. Amino acid sequence: CASGQSEAFF. The full variable domain, rest sourced from reference TRBV2 and TRBJ1-1, is EPEVTQTPSHQVTQMGQEVILRCVPISNHLYFYWYRQILGQKVEFLVSFYNNEISEKSEIFDDQFSVERPDGSNFTLKIRSTKLEDSAMYFCASGQSEAFFGQGTRLTVV.

The rearrangement joins TRBV7-9 to TRBJ2-2; 10 positions match TRBD2. This CDR3 is built from 16 residues. V shed 0 bases, J shed 6 bases, and the junction held 4 bases outside the gene matches. Germline V gene data show CDR1 as SEHNR and CDR2 as FQNEAQ (reference sequence). In DNA, the CDR3 is TGTGCCAGCAGCTTAGCCAGCGGGAGGGCCCCCGGGGAGCTGTTTTTT. Protein product: CASSLASGRAPGELFF.

The chain has TRBV2 and TRBJ1-5, with D perhaps matching TRBD1 (6 bases). Germline loops: CDR1 SNHLY, CDR2 FYNNEI. The CDR3 has 16 residues. V gave up 0 bases and J gave up 0 bases, with 9 bases separating them. The CDR3 spells CASSEARGASNQPQHF. For the CDR3, the DNA is TGTGCCAGCAGTGAAGCACGGGGGGCTAGCAATCAGCCCCAGCATTTT.